Described below is a single TCR beta chain sequence and its context. These data originate in a study of blood T cell repertoires in COVID-19. Overall study context: COVID-19 samples collected from the United States, Italy and Spain covered acute and convalescent phases. PBMCs, B-cell-depleted T cells, or T cells were the source of the cDNA or gDNA that made up the material.

Looked up from germline, CDR1 is SGDLS and CDR2 is YYNGEE. The V end was cut by 4 bases, the J end by 5 bases, with 10 bases between. The CDR3 loop spans 13 amino acids. How the authors handled the data: Nucleated cell counts were estimated from reference gene primer amplification. This table comes from immunoSEQ multiplex PCR, and its TCRdb copy is limited to in-frame clones, with some not included. V and J calls plus clone size are reproduced from that table; the DNA served to infer D and trimming. The sample carries around 260,000 clones, about 88% recorded once. The chain employs TRBV9 and TRBJ2-1; TRBD1 might be the D (6 bases). The receptor was derived from a man younger than 45 with active or convalescent COVID-19. The sample consisted of peripheral blood. CDR3 in amino acids: CASSPEGDNEQFF. CDR3 in DNA: TGTGCCAGCAGCCCCGAGGGGGACAATGAGCAGTTCTTC.